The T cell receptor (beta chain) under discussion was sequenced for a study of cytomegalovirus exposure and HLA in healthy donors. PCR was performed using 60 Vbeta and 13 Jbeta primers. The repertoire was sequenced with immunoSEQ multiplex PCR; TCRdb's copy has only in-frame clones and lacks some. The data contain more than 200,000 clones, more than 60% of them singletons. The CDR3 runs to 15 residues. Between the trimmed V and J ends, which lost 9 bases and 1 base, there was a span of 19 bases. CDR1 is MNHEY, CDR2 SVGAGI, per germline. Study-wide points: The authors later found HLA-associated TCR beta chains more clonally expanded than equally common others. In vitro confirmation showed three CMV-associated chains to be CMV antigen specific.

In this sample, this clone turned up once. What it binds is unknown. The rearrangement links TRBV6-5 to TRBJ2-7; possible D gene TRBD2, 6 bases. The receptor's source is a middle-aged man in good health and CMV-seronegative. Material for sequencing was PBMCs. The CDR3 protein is CASKKGREPSYEQYF. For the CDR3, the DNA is TGTGCCAGTAAGAAAGGCCGGGAGCCATCCTACGAGCAGTACTTC.